This TCR beta chain was retrieved from a study of CD8 T cell repertoires and HIV-1 epitope variants. Looking at the study overall: Epitopes were three Gag families plus Nef HW9 and YT9. An uncultured baseline aliquot held 1M T cells. Enriched T cells were co-cultured with equal numbers of autologous T cell-negative antigen-presenting cells.

This CDR3 is built from 16 residues. Trimming shortened V by 5 bases and J by 4 bases, and 21 bases separated the two germline ends. Germline loops: CDR1 MNHEY, CDR2 SMNVEV (reference sequence). Remarks on this clone: Its antigen is unidentified.

TCR beta CDR3 was sequenced at survey depth on immunoSEQ. TCRdb keeps only in-frame clones here, not all; method: immunoSEQ multiplex PCR. This sample has some 1,100 clones, with under 75% found just once. The sequence derives from a male donor with HIV. The chain employs TRBV27 and TRBJ2-7; D possibly corresponds to TRBD2 (5 bases). Sequenced material: cultured CD8+ T cells derived from PBMCs. CDR3 coding DNA: TGTGCCAGCAGTCCCCTGCCGGAACTAGTTCCGTACGAGCAGTACTTC. This translates into CASSPLPELVPYEQYF.